Listed here are 8 T cell receptor beta chains from one sample, sequenced in a study of identical twins. In TCRdb, the 5' RACE reads were re-called with MiXCR into one record per CDR3 protein. The sample has hundreds of thousands of distinct CDR3 sequences, 20% to 30% seen once. This sample was also put to use in a study of T cells expressing NK-cell markers.

Sample: CD4+ T cells sorted from blood. All receptors come from a woman between 18 and 29 years old in good health.

This clonotype was recorded at least ten times. This chain joins TRBV12-3 or TRBV12-4 and TRBJ1-1, with a tentative D call TRBD1 (5 bases). V lost 1 base to trimming and J lost 4 bases, with 10 bases between them. The CDR3 is 14 residues long. The CDR3 DNA reads TGTGCCAGCAGTTTAGGTCAGGGTCGCACTGAAGCTTTCTTT. It codes for CASSLGQGRTEAFF.

In this sample, this clonotype turned up a few times. The chain has TRBV6-1 and TRBJ2-3; 9 positions agree with TRBD2. This CDR3 is 14 amino acids long. V gave up 6 bases and J gave up 4 bases; unmatched junction bases: 5. Germline V gene sequence: CDR1 MNHNS, CDR2 SASEGT. The CDR3 is CASRNLAGSDTQYF. The CDR3 DNA reads as TGTGCCAGCAGGAATCTAGCGGGGTCAGATACGCAGTATTTT.

CDR3 amino acids: CASSQEDRGNEQFF. CDR3 coding DNA: TGTGCCAGCAGCCAGGAGGACAGGGGGAATGAGCAGTTCTTC. J is TRBJ2-1 and V is TRBV4-2, with 10 bases that match TRBD1. The ends lost 3 bases at V and 7 bases at J; junction bases unmatched: 3. The CDR3 consists of 14 residues. CDR1 and CDR2 (germline): LGHNA, YNFKEQ.

This clonotype was seen more than once but under ten times. The V call is TRBV20-1, the J call TRBJ2-3; D gene ambiguous. V was shortened by 3 bases and J by 3 bases, with 13 bases between the two germline ends. CDR3 size: 14 residues. The germline V gene encodes CDR1 DFQATT and CDR2 SNEGSKA (reference sequence). In DNA form, the CDR3 reads TGCAGTGCTAGCGATTGGGTGGGGACAGATACGCAGTATTTT. It encodes CSASDWVGTDTQYF.

V gene TRBV12-3 or TRBV12-4 combines with J gene TRBJ1-1; the D is unclear. V was pared by 0 bases and J by 9 bases, with 14 bases between. CDR3 size: 14 residues. CDR3 bases: TGTGCCAGCAGTTTAGCGTCGGATTCCTCTAAAGCTTTCTTT. Its protein product is CASSLASDSSKAFF.

This rearrangement joins TRBV11-2 to TRBJ1-1, with 9 bases lining up with TRBD1. This CDR3 is built from 15 residues. After removal of 5 bases from V and 5 bases from J, the junction contained 9 bases not matched to a gene. Looked up from germline, CDR1 is SGHAT and CDR2 is FQNNGV. The chain's CDR3 is CASSRRQGEYTEAFF. Here the CDR3 DNA reads TGTGCCAGCAGCCGTCGACAGGGGGAGTATACTGAAGCTTTCTTT. The full variable domain, rest sourced from reference TRBV11-2 and TRBJ1-1, is EAGVAQSPRYKIIEKRQSVAFWCNPISGHATLYWYQQILGQGPKLLIQFQNNGVVDDSQLPKDRFSAERLKGVDSTLKIQPAKLEDSAVYLCASSRRQGEYTEAFFGQGTRLTVV.

This clonotype has a handful of counts. The rearrangement links TRBV5-1 to TRBJ2-1; no reliable D call. The CDR3 has 15 residues. V dropped 1 base and J dropped 0 bases, with 8 bases sitting between them. Germline values: CDR1 SGHRS, CDR2 YFSETQ. The CDR3 is CASSLNELSYNEQFF. The DNA for the CDR3 is TGCGCCAGCAGCTTGAACGAACTCTCCTACAATGAGCAGTTCTTC.

A few counts support this clonotype. This chain connects TRBV29-1 to TRBJ2-7, with D perhaps TRBD2 (5 bases). Germline CDR1 reads SQVTM; CDR2 reads ANQGSEA. This CDR3 has 12 amino acids. Trimming shortened V by 4 bases and J by 5 bases, and 12 bases separated the two germline ends. The DNA of the CDR3 is TGCAGCGTTGTGCCGGGGAACAACGAGCAGTACTTC. Its protein product is CSVVPGNNEQYF.